This T cell receptor beta chain was retrieved from a study of neoadjuvant anti-PD-1 for oral cavity cancer (dated by TCRdb to the early 2020s). About the full investigation: Patients mostly received three to four biweekly doses of nivolumab at 3 mg/kg before curative-intent surgical resection. The parent correlative cohort included over nine patients, with an approximately 30% response rate. Under RECIST 1.1, patients with complete response, partial response or stable disease were classed as responders, and patients with progression were classed as non-responders. Patients without progression received a fourth nivolumab dose around day 43 and underwent definitive surgical resection on days 50-56. General conclusions and limits of the study: After neoadjuvant nivolumab, significantly higher T cell clonality (Gini index) was found within PBMCs in non-responders than in responders. A higher pretreatment blood Treg/Th17 ratio correlated with both higher pretreatment blood TCRbeta clonality and lower post-treatment tumor TCRbeta clonality. TCR analyses included only three patients per response group, and the authors called for larger cohorts for validation.

For deep sequencing of PBMC libraries, mostly around 480 ng of input genomic DNA was used, and six replicates were run per sample. The immunoSEQ hsTCRbeta kit was used to prepare TCRbeta libraries, following the manufacturer's instructions. Sequencing of the completed libraries took place using an Illumina NovaSeq 6000 S4 flow cell after they had been pooled to about 3 nM. The original pipeline was this. Raw data preprocessing and quality control were performed with the immunoSEQ Analyzer. The analysis was limited to productive rearrangements, and each clonotype was defined by a unique CDR3 amino acid sequence. Repertoire clonality was estimated as the Gini-Simpson index, which was calculated using the R package tcR. Gini indices were compared with Student's t test, and associations with tumor size change were assessed by Pearson correlation. Held by TCRdb, this immuneACCESS table contains in-frame sequences only and omits some clones. Under half of the omission traces to an unresolved V gene where checked; the cause of the rest is unknown. Clonal size and the V and J genes are those of that table, whereas D and trimming came from the DNA. This sample lists approximately 13,000 clones; about two thirds were detected once. Under 3.5% of the sample lies in the top ten.

Looking up the germline V gene yields CDR1 MNHEY and CDR2 SVGAGI. The CDR3 contains 13 residues, cysteine and phenylalanine counted. Just the 39-base CDR3 DNA is kept, in frame starting at base 1. The germline V and J ends show losses of 6 bases and 2 bases respectively, and no gene match explains 3 bases of the junction. About this clone: It lacks a known antigen. The input lacks base qualities; no much larger clone sits a single base away.

This sample's time point label indicates: after neoadjuvant nivolumab, at surgical resection. The patients had newly diagnosed stage II-IVA oral cavity squamous cell carcinoma and had not received any prior systemic or radiation treatment. The cohort was composed of patients with HPV-negative, locally advanced oral cavity squamous cell carcinoma. Peripheral blood mononuclear cells were analyzed directly, without maintenance or expansion in culture. The samples were drawn from a longitudinal correlative study tied to a single-arm phase II trial testing neoadjuvant nivolumab in oral cavity squamous cell carcinoma. Subject-matched pre- and post-treatment PBMCs and tumors from three responders and three non-responders underwent genomic DNA-based TCRbeta sequencing. Peripheral blood mononuclear cells were drawn once before nivolumab treatment and a second time after treatment, when surgery took place. The Maxwell RSC DNA from Cells kit was used to isolate genomic DNA from PBMCs.

The sequence derives from a person aged 40-85 years with oral cavity squamous cell carcinoma. Material: PBMCs, obtained after nivolumab (anti-PD-1) treatment. The V and J genes are TRBV6-5 and TRBJ1-1, and 7 junction bases match TRBD1. The CDR3 corresponds to CASRRDRNTEAFF. The nucleotide sequence is given as TGTGCCAGCAGGCGGGACAGAAACACTGAAGCTTTCTTT.